The 27 T cell receptor beta chains below all came from one sample that was sequenced in a study of siplizumab effects on memory and regulatory T cells. Sequencing was performed with immunoSEQ multiplex PCR; in TCRdb, only in-frame clones are kept and a portion is missing. The sample contains around 94,000 clones, 90% to 95% of which appear only once. Sequenced: CD4+ T cells sorted from blood. Source of these receptors: a human donor in good health.

The chain employs TRBV5-1 and TRBJ1-5; 10 nucleotides line up with TRBD1. Germline V gene sequence: CDR1 SGHRS, CDR2 YFSETQ. The J segment lost 7 bases and the V segment lost 2 bases, leaving 9 bases of the junction unmatched. The CDR3 runs to 16 residues. The CDR3 sequence is CASSLTGTGVNQPQHF. CDR3 coding DNA: TGCGCCAGCAGCTTAACCGGGACAGGGGTTAACCAGCCCCAGCATTTT.

V usage is TRBV6-1 and J usage is TRBJ1-4; D unclear. V was trimmed by 5 bases and J by 0 bases, leaving 10 bases between them. The CDR3 is made up of 15 amino acids. From germline, CDR1 is MNHNS and CDR2 SASEGT. The CDR3 here is CASSLITATNEKLFF. CDR3 DNA sequence: TGTGCCAGCAGTCTTATAACAGCAACTAATGAAAAACTGTTTTTT.

The CDR3 sequence: CASLGSQQETQYF. The CDR3 DNA sequence: TGTGCCAGTCTCGGGAGTCAGCAAGAGACCCAGTACTTC. The chain carries TRBV27 and TRBJ2-5; the D gene is possibly TRBD2 (6 bases). The ends were cut back, 9 bases at V and 2 bases at J, with 13 bases in the middle. Germline V gene sequence: CDR1 MNHEY, CDR2 SMNVEV (reference sequence). There are 13 residues in the CDR3.

The table lists this clone with a count of one. V gene TRBV5-4 combines with J gene TRBJ2-7, with D possibly matching TRBD2 (7 bases). The length of the CDR3 is 17 residues. CDR1 and CDR2 from the germline V gene are SGHNT and YYREEE (reference sequence). V shed 3 bases and J shed 2 bases, with 21 bases lying between them. The DNA for the CDR3 is TGTGCCAGCAGCTCCCGGTCCGGGGGAGGGGGACCCTACGAGCAGTACTTC. The encoded protein is CASSSRSGGGGPYEQYF.

The J gene is TRBJ1-1, the V gene TRBV30, with TRBD1 as a possible D gene (5 bases). CDR1 and CDR2 (germline): GTSNPN, SVGIG (reference sequence). Trimming took off 4 bases at V and 4 bases at J, with 13 bases between the two ends. CDR3 length: 13 amino acids. In nucleotides, the CDR3 is TGTGCCTGGACAGGGAAAGAAGGCACTGAAGCTTTCTTT. It translates to CAWTGKEGTEAFF.

The genes are TRBV5-5 and TRBJ2-5, with 9 bases that match TRBD1. V lost 5 bases, J lost 5 bases, and 7 bases stayed unmatched. This CDR3 region has 14 residues. The germline gives CDR1 SGHKS, CDR2 YYEKEE (reference sequence). The CDR3 protein is CASRRQGGQETQYF. The CDR3 DNA follows: TGTGCCAGCAGGAGACAGGGGGGACAGGAGACCCAGTACTTC.

This clone appeared a single time. The gene calls are TRBV7-9 and TRBJ2-5; D might be TRBD1 (7 bases). Germline CDR1 and CDR2: SEHNR and FQNEAQ (reference sequence). The CDR3 runs 15 residues. V was cut by 5 bases and J by 2 bases, with 15 bases left in between. CDR3 in amino acids: CASSARGTDQETQYF. CDR3 nucleotide sequence: TGTGCCAGCAGCGCCCGGGGGACAGATCAAGAGACCCAGTACTTC.

The rearrangement links TRBV18 to TRBJ2-7, with 10 nucleotides matching TRBD2. Germline V gene data show CDR1 as KGHSH and CDR2 as LQKENI. After removal of 5 bases from V and 3 bases from J, the junction contained 7 bases not matched to a gene. The CDR3 has 15 amino acids. CDR3 nucleotides: TGTGCCAGCTCATCAAGGACTAGCGGAGTCTACGAGCAGTACTTC. Its translation is CASSSRTSGVYEQYF.

The chain couples TRBV2 to TRBJ2-5; D not certain. Deletions cut 6 bases from V and 4 bases from J, with 3 bases between. The CDR3 length is 10 residues. Per germline, CDR1 SNHLY and CDR2 FYNNEI. The CDR3 region has the DNA TGTGCCAGCAGGGGAGAGACCCAGTACTTC. This codes for CASRGETQYF.

This chain uses TRBV2 with TRBJ2-7, with D hard to call. Trimming left V 0 bases short and J 3 bases short, with 12 bases between. CDR1 SNHLY and CDR2 FYNNEI come from the germline V gene. The CDR3 is 15 residues long. This chain's CDR3 is CASSEAGSFDYEQYF. In DNA form, the CDR3 reads TGTGCCAGCAGTGAAGCGGGATCTTTCGACTACGAGCAGTACTTC.

This clone was seen just once. The chain couples TRBV5-1 to TRBJ2-6; no clear D. This CDR3 region has 13 residues. In germline, CDR1 is SGHRS, CDR2 YFSETQ. Trimming cost V 4 bases and J 12 bases, with 14 bases left between them. The CDR3 here is CASSPPDPSVLTF. The CDR3 nucleotides read TGCGCCAGCAGCCCACCGGACCCTTCCGTCCTGACTTTC.

The V and J genes are TRBV11-2 and TRBJ2-7, with D possibly matching TRBD1 (5 bases). This CDR3 comprises 14 residues. Germline CDR1 reads SGHAT; CDR2 reads FQNNGV. The V gene lost 6 bases and the J gene lost 2 bases, with 14 bases spanning the gap. CDR3: CASSIGKGTYEQYF. Here the CDR3 DNA reads TGTGCCAGCAGTATAGGAAAGGGGACCTACGAGCAGTACTTC.

This chain links TRBV15 with TRBJ1-2, with TRBD1 identical over 7 bases. After removal of 5 bases from V and 4 bases from J, the junction contained 13 bases not matched to a gene. The CDR3 length is 16 residues. The germline V gene encodes CDR1 LNHNV and CDR2 YYDKDF (reference sequence). CDR3 in amino acids: CATSYSLTGRGYGYTF. The DNA for the CDR3 is TGTGCCACCAGCTATTCATTGACAGGGCGAGGCTATGGCTACACCTTC.

This rearrangement joins TRBV9 to TRBJ2-7, with a weak D call TRBD2 (6 bases). CDR1 and CDR2 from the germline V gene are SGDLS and YYNGEE. Deletions cut 0 bases from V and 6 bases from J, with 13 bases between. The CDR3 totals 14 residues. The CDR3 DNA reads as TGTGCCAGCAGCGTAGCGGGGGACCTTATCGAGCAGTACTTC. This gives the protein CASSVAGDLIEQYF.

The chain has TRBV18 and TRBJ2-1, with 7 bases identical to TRBD1. Germline CDR1 KGHSH, CDR2 LQKENI. Germline trimming cut 0 bases from V and 0 bases from J; bases unmatched to any gene: 2. This CDR3 is built from 16 residues. For the CDR3, the DNA is TGTGCCAGCTCACCACCACAGGGGAGCTCCTACAATGAGCAGTTCTTC. Amino acid sequence: CASSPPQGSSYNEQFF.

The CDR3 here is CSVEEGGLASTGELFF. The CDR3 coding sequence is TGCAGCGTTGAAGAAGGGGGCCTAGCGTCAACCGGGGAGCTGTTTTTT. The rearrangement joins TRBV29-1 to TRBJ2-2; maybe TRBD1 (7 bases). The V end was cut by 0 bases, the J end by 5 bases, with 16 bases between. This CDR3 region has 16 residues. CDR1 is SQVTM and CDR2 is ANQGSEA in the germline V gene.

J is TRBJ1-4 and V is TRBV18, with D possibly TRBD1 on 5 matching bases. Trimming left V 4 bases short and J 5 bases short, with 11 bases between. CDR3 size: 14 residues. Per germline, CDR1 KGHSH and CDR2 LQKENI. The CDR3: CASSRGTLNEKLFF. In DNA form, the CDR3 reads TGTGCCAGCTCACGGGGGACTCTAAATGAAAAACTGTTTTTT.

This clone was picked up one time. The chain uses TRBV6-5 and TRBJ1-5; possible D gene TRBD1, 6 bases. Trimming pared 4 bases from V and 7 bases from J, leaving 14 bases between. Germline values: CDR1 MNHEY, CDR2 SVGAGI. This CDR3 has 14 residues. The CDR3 nucleotides are TGTGCCAGCAGTTTACGAACAGGGAACCAGCCCCAGCATTTT. It yields the protein CASSLRTGNQPQHF.

The chain links TRBV19 to TRBJ1-1; D might be TRBD1 (5 bases). V lost 7 bases, J lost 1 base, and 7 bases lay in between. The CDR3 runs to 12 residues. The germline V gene has CDR1 LNHDA and CDR2 SQIVND (reference sequence). The CDR3 bases are TGTGCCAGTAAGGGACGGAACACTGAAGCTTTCTTT. This encodes CASKGRNTEAFF.

CDR3 in amino acids: CASSPNARRDPSGANVLTF. DNA for the CDR3: TGTGCCAGCTCCCCTAATGCTCGCAGGGATCCCTCTGGGGCCAACGTCCTGACTTTC. The J gene is TRBJ2-6, the V gene TRBV18; D is possibly TRBD1 (5 bases). Deletions cut 6 bases from V and 0 bases from J, with 21 bases between. Germline CDR1 KGHSH, CDR2 LQKENI. This CDR3 contains 19 residues.

V gene TRBV10-3 combines with J gene TRBJ2-7; the match to TRBD1 covers 9 bases. This CDR3 spans 14 amino acids. Per the germline V gene, CDR1 is ENHRY and CDR2 is SYGVKD. The junction had 7 bases not matched to a gene; V was cut back by 5 bases and J by 5 bases. CDR3 nucleotides: TGTGCCATCAGTCCCGACAGGGGGGGGGACGAGCAGTACTTC. The encoded protein is CAISPDRGGDEQYF.

A remark on this clone: The sample has other DNA sequences that encode this CDR3 too. The gene calls are TRBV7-3 and TRBJ2-3; TRBD2 aligns across 7 bases. This CDR3 spans 13 amino acids. Germline-derived CDR1 and CDR2 are SGHTA and FQGTGA. With V trimmed by 2 bases and J by 4 bases, 0 bases remained unmatched. The CDR3 sequence is CASSLGLADTQYF. For the CDR3, the DNA is TGTGCCAGCAGCTTAGGACTAGCAGATACGCAGTATTTT.

This clone was seen just once. The chain employs TRBV19 and TRBJ1-5; the D is unclear. Trimming pared 5 bases from V and 7 bases from J, leaving 3 bases between. This CDR3 contains 10 residues. Germline V gives CDR1 LNHDA, CDR2 SQIVND (reference sequence). The CDR3 sequence is CASSSQPQHF. CDR3 sequence (DNA): TGTGCCAGTAGTTCCCAGCCCCAGCATTTT.

The chain's CDR3 is CASGPSGPPGDTQYF. The CDR3, as DNA: TGTGCCAGCGGACCCAGTGGCCCGCCAGGGGATACGCAGTATTTT. This chain connects TRBV6-1 to TRBJ2-3; D possibly corresponds to TRBD1 (5 bases). Germline V gene data show CDR1 as MNHNS and CDR2 as SASEGT. This CDR3 region has 15 residues. Between the trimmed V and J ends, which lost 8 bases and 6 bases, there was a span of 21 bases.

The genes are TRBV30 and TRBJ2-3; 12 nucleotides agree with TRBD2. CDR3 size: 15 residues. The germline gives CDR1 GTSNPN, CDR2 SVGIG (reference sequence). The trim removed 4 bases at V and 1 base at J, leaving 3 bases unmatched. This CDR3 reads CAWTSGRGGTDTQYF. The CDR3 coding sequence is TGTGCCTGGACTAGCGGGAGGGGTGGCACAGATACGCAGTATTTT.

V gene TRBV6-5 combines with J gene TRBJ1-5; 7 nucleotides agree with TRBD1. Germline V gene sequence: CDR1 MNHEY, CDR2 SVGAGI. The CDR3 sequence is 14 residues long. With 5 bases clipped from V and 2 bases from J, the junction kept 3 bases outside the gene matches. CDR3 in amino acids: CASSPRGGNQPQHF. The DNA for the CDR3 is TGTGCCAGCAGTCCCAGGGGGGGCAATCAGCCCCAGCATTTT.

The chain joins TRBV6-6 to TRBJ2-3; D ambiguous. This CDR3 is built from 14 residues. Trimming cost V 7 bases and J 2 bases, with 13 bases left between them. CDR1 MNHNY and CDR2 SVGAGI come from the germline V gene (reference sequence). Written as DNA, the CDR3 is TGTGCCAGCAATTCGGGCCTCTACACAGATACGCAGTATTTT. Encoded protein: CASNSGLYTDTQYF.